This T cell receptor beta chain was identified during a study of blood T cell repertoires in COVID-19. Trimming took off 7 bases at V and 5 bases at J, with 17 bases between the two ends. The CDR3 sequence is 15 residues long. The germline V gene has CDR1 SGHTA and CDR2 FQGTGA. This clone was counted between two and nine times. Measured with immunoSEQ multiplex PCR; TCRdb has only the in-frame clones, and not every one. Of about 180,000 clones listed, more than 80% are singletons. The chain combines TRBV7-3 with TRBJ2-2; a weak D match, TRBD2 (7 bases). Material for sequencing was PBMCs or T cells enriched from blood (not recorded which). The clonotype comes from a man in his forties who had recovered from COVID-19. The CDR3 bases are TGTGCCAGCACCCCGGGGAGGGGGGGGACCGGGGAGCTGTTTTTT. Amino acid sequence: CASTPGRGGTGELFF.